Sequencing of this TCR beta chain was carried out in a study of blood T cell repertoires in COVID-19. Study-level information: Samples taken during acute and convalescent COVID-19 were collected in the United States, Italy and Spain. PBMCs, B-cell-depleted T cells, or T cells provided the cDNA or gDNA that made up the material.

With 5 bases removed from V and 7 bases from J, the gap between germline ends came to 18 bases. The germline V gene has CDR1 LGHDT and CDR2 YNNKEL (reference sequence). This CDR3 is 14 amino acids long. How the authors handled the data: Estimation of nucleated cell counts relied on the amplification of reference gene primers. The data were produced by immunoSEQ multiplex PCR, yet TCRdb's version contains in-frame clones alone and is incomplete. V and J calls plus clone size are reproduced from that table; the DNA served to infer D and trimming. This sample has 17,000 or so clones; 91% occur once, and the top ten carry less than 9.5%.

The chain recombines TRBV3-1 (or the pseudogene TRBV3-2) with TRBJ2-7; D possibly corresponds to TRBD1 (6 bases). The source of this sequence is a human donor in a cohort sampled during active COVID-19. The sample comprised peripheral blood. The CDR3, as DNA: TGTGCCAGCAGCACCCGGGACACCGCTCGAGAGCAGTACTTC. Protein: CASSTRDTAREQYF.